Detailed here is one T cell receptor (beta chain). What it binds is unknown. The CDR3 contains 14 residues. V shed 4 bases and J 4 bases; nucleotides not matched to a gene: 0. Germline V gives CDR1 SGHRS, CDR2 YFSETQ. This sample is drawn from a study of graft-versus-host responses after intestinal transplantation. The wider study: All recipients were given anti-thymocyte globulin induction, and tacrolimus and steroids were then administered for roughly three years. Study-level points and caveats: Circulating GvH clones peaking coincided with falling HvG clones soon after transplant. Allograft graft-versus-host to host-versus-graft clonal ratios ran high in patients with graft-donor T cell macrochimerism. Some GvH clones were seen earlier in gut or blood, suggesting intestinal origin.

Sequenced by immunoSEQ multiplex PCR; TCRdb stores in-frame clones only, minus some. The sample has about 96,000 clones; approximately 90% are singletons. Sequenced here: unstimulated CD4+ T cells sorted from spleen or lymph node cells, sampled before intestinal transplant. The receptor was isolated from a human donor who received an intestinal transplant. This sequence joins TRBV5-1 and TRBJ2-1; 12 bases agree with TRBD2. CDR3 residues: CASSGLAGYNEQFF. Written as DNA, the CDR3 is TGCGCCAGCAGCGGACTAGCGGGGTACAATGAGCAGTTCTTC.